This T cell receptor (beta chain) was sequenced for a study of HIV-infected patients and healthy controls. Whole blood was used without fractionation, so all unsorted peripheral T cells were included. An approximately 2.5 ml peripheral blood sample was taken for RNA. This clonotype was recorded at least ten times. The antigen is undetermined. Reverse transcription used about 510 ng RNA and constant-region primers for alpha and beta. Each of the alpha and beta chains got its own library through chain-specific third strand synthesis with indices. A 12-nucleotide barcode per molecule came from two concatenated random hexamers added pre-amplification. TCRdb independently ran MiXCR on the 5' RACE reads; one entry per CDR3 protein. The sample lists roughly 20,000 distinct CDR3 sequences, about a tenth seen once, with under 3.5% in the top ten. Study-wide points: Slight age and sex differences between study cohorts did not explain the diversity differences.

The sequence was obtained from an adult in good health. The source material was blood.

CDR3 DNA sequence: TGTGCCAGCACCTTTAGCGGGAGGGCCGTTCAAGAGACCCAGTACTTC. Translating it yields CASTFSGRAVQETQYF. The chain has TRBV21-1 and TRBJ2-5; the table's D call of TRBD2 was not tested on the DNA. TRBV21-1 counts as a pseudogene. CDR3 length equals 16 residues.